The source of this T cell receptor beta chain is a study of control samples from healthy donors and cancer patients. With 2 bases removed from V and 1 base from J, the gap between germline ends came to 15 bases. This CDR3 has 17 residues. In germline, CDR1 is MGHRA, CDR2 YSYEKL. Produced via immunoSEQ multiplex PCR; TCRdb's table is partial and in-frame only. Of under 450,000 clones listed, approximately 92% were seen once; the top ten hold around 6.5%. This rearrangement joins TRBV4-1 to TRBJ2-1; no reliable D call. This TCR derives from a man aged 40-49 years with head and neck cancer. The sample taken for sequencing was PBMCs. The CDR3 loop reads CASSQRIFYNSYNEQFF. The DNA for the CDR3 is TGCGCCAGCAGCCAACGCATCTTTTATAATTCCTACAATGAGCAGTTCTTC.